Detailed here is one TCR beta chain. The target of this receptor is not known. Base-call qualities are not available, and no considerably larger clone is one nucleotide away. The entry originates in a study of shared T cell receptors in the human thymus (dated by TCRdb to the early 2020s). Regarding the study in general: The study examined how the human thymus generates shared, self-reactive T-cell receptor alpha chains.

Library method: the immunoSEQ multiplex PCR assay. Imported from immuneACCESS, the table was reduced by TCRdb to in-frame sequences with V and J called. These copies leave out some clones; in studies compared against another copy, an unresolved V gene accounts for under half, and the cause of the remainder is not known. This sample comprises hundreds of thousands of clones, 85% to 95% of them detected only once. The ten largest account for 0.015% to 0.02% of the sample. The germline V gene sets CDR1 to SGDLS and CDR2 to YYNGEE. V ends up 4 bases short and J 3 bases short, with an unmatched junction base count of 9. From the cysteine up to the phenylalanine, the CDR3 has a length of 15 residues. This entry keeps only the CDR3 DNA: 45 bases, framed from base 1.

This receptor chain uses TRBV9 and TRBJ1-1, with 7 bases aligning to TRBD1. This receptor was identified in a human donor. Sequenced material: thymocytes. CDR3 reads: CASSPRGGQDTEAFF. The bases are TGTGCCAGCAGCCCCAGGGGGGGGCAGGACACTGAAGCTTTCTTT.